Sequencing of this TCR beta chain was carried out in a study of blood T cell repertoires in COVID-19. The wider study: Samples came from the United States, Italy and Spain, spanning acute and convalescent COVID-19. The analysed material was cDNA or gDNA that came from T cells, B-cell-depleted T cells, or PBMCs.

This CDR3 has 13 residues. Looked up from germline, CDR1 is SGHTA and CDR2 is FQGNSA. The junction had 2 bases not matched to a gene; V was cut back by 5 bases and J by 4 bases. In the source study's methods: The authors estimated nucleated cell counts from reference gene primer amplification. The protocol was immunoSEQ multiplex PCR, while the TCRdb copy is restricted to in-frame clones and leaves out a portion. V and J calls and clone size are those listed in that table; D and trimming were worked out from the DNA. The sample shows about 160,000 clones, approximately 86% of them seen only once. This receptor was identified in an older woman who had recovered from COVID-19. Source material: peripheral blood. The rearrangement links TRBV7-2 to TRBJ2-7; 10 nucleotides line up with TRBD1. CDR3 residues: CASSRTGGYEQYF. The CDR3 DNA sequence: TGTGCCAGCAGCAGGACAGGGGGGTACGAGCAGTACTTC.